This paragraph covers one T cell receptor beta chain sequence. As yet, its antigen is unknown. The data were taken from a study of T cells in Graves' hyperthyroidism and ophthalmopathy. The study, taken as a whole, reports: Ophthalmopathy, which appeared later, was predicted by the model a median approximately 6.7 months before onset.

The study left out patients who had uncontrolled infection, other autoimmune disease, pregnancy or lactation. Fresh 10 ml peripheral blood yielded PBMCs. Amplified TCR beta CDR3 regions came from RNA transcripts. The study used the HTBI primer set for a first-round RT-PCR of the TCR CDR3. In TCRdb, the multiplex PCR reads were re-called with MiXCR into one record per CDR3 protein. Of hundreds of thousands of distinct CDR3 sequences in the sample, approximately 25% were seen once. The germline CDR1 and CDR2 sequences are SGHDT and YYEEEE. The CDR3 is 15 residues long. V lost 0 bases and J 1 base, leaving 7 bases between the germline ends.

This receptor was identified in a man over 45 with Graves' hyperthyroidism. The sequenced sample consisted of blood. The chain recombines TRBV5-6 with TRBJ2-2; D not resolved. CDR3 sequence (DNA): TGTGCCAGCAGCTTGGACAGATTGAACACCGGGGAGCTGTTTTTT. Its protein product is CASSLDRLNTGELFF.